The clone carrying this T cell receptor beta chain was seen only a few times. The junction does not match germline at one end; this may be a read error. The data were taken from a study of blood T cells in healthy people across ages. The CDR3 extends over 16 amino acids. From germline, CDR1 is LGHNA and CDR2 YSLEER. A sample-barcoded 5' primer and a J-beta primer mix were used in a second PCR of about 7 to 12 cycles. A single record per CDR3 protein comes from TCRdb applying MiXCR to the 5' RACE reads. The profile shows under 700,000 distinct CDR3 sequences, about 24% of them singletons. The same sample was also studied in work on T cells of mothers and their children.

The chain has TRBV4-3 and TRBJ1-2; 8 bases match TRBD1. The source material was blood. The sequence derives from a boy younger than 18 in good health. CDR3 residues: CASSQAGTGGTYGHTF. CDR3 nucleotide sequence: TGCGCCAGCAGCCAGGCCGGGACAGGTGGCACCTATGGCCACACCTTC.